The entry that follows covers one T cell receptor beta chain sequence. Its antigen is not yet known. One base away there is no much larger clone; base qualities are not given. TCRbeta CDR3 regions were amplified from genomic DNA by means of the immunoSEQ Assay, a bias-controlled multiplex PCR. The original pipeline was this. Nucleated cell counts per sample were estimated from amplification of reference gene primers within the assay. Sequence reads were collapsed and filtered to measure the absolute abundance of every unique TCRbeta CDR3 rearrangement. Productive Simpson clonality was computed per sample as the square root of Simpson's diversity index over productive rearrangements. Sourced from immuneACCESS, this table was stored by TCRdb with only in-frame sequences that have V and J called. A share of the clones is absent; for the studies checked, an unresolved V gene accounts for under half, and the remainder has no known explanation. Clonal size and the V and J genes are those of that table, whereas D and trimming came from the DNA. In all, the sample holds roughly 200,000 clones, and approximately 80% of those were seen once. The ten largest clones take up about 13% of the sample.

The entry originates in a study of blood T cell repertoires in COVID-19 (dated by TCRdb to between 2020 and 2021). Study-wide context: Samples covering the acute and convalescent phases of COVID-19 were provided by collaborators in the United States, Italy and Spain. The repertoires were made available in a free public database intended to serve as a resource for research on the immune response to SARS-CoV-2. Where available, HLA class I and class II types were taken from metadata supplied by the sample provider and were not determined by assay-based typing. The material from the prospective study consisted of cDNA or gDNA derived from T cells, B-cell-depleted T cells, or PBMCs. The samples were drawn from two sources: the first 160 participants of the ongoing ImmuneRACE study, and 1,254 subjects contributed by 6 global collaborators. A de-identified subject ID, COVID-19 status, age in years and sex were almost always included in the sample metadata. Deeply sampled blood TCRbeta repertoires from subjects exposed to, actively infected with, or recovered from COVID-19 were included in the dataset.

What the work shows at the level of the full study, not this receptor alone: The amount of clinical and demographic metadata varied by source and participant and was provided uncurated.

Samples from volunteer blood donors who had recovered from COVID-19 were contributed by a second Seattle source. Collaborating institutions collected whole blood in K2EDTA tubes following their own protocols. For TCRbeta analysis, collaborators shipped samples as frozen whole blood, isolated PBMCs, or DNA extracted from either of those sample types. The receptor was isolated from a man between 50 and 59 years old who had recovered from COVID-19. The sequenced sample consisted of peripheral blood.

The sequence in DNA is TGTGCCAGTAGTATAACTCAAGAGACCCAGTACTTC. It translates as CASSITQETQYF. This receptor chain uses TRBV19 and TRBJ2-5, with the D gene call left open. The trim is 2 bases for V and 2 bases for J, with a gap of 3 bases between the germline ends. The cysteine opens and the phenylalanine closes a CDR3 of 12 amino acids. Here the CDR3 DNA is all that survives: 36 bases in frame from base 1. From a lookup of the germline V gene (reference sequence), CDR1 and CDR2 are LNHDA and SQIVND.